The present T cell receptor (beta chain) was sequenced within a study of OX40 agonist ivuxolimab in advanced cancers. As to this clone: Its cognate antigen is unknown.

TCRdb keeps only in-frame clones here, not all; method: immunoSEQ multiplex PCR. The sample shows about 64,000 clones, roughly 85% of them seen only once. Germline V gene data show CDR1 as MDHEN and CDR2 as SYDVKM. V lost 8 bases and J 4 bases, leaving 15 bases between the germline ends. The length of the CDR3 is 15 residues. Overall study findings and caveats: Both blood CD4+ and CD8+ T cells showed clonal growth by week 6 at 0.1 to 3.0 mg/kg. Fewer expanded clones were found on average in CD4+ than in CD8+ T cells. Certain nonresponders additionally had low normalized T-cell clonal expansion.

The TCR originated in an adult with an advanced solid tumor such as melanoma, head and neck, liver or kidney cancer. Sequencing used CD4+ or CD8+ T cells sorted from blood, obtained in a trial of the OX40 agonist ivuxolimab. The chain carries TRBV28 and TRBJ2-6; a possible D gene is TRBD2 (6 bases). The CDR3 reads CASSLEGLGANVLTF. The CDR3 coding sequence is TGTGCCAGCTCGTTGGAGGGGCTAGGGGCCAACGTCCTGACTTTC.